The next 18 T cell receptor beta chains were all read from a single sample in a study of CD8 T cells in ankylosing spondylitis. Via MiXCR, TCRdb re-called the 5' RACE reads, giving one row per CDR3 protein. Among around 5,700 distinct CDR3 sequences listed, around 2.3% were seen once. Source material: blood, either unsorted or a sorted T cell fraction (not recorded which). All receptors derive from a male donor with ankylosing spondylitis or in good health (not recorded which).

This clonotype was detected ten times or more. This chain uses TRBV9 with TRBJ2-1; D is undetermined. The CDR3 is made up of 14 amino acids. Germline CDR1 reads SGDLS; CDR2 reads YYNGEE. Trimming cost V 0 bases and J 3 bases, with 7 bases left between them. The chain's CDR3 is CASSVDGSYNEQFF. The CDR3 DNA reads TGTGCCAGCAGCGTAGATGGAAGCTACAATGAGCAGTTCTTC.

Judged by abundance, this clonotype is medium-sized. The rearrangement links TRBV9 to TRBJ2-7; a possible D gene is TRBD1 (7 bases). The CDR3 totals 15 residues. CDR1 and CDR2 from the germline V gene are SGDLS and YYNGEE. V lost 3 bases and J 2 bases, leaving 15 bases between the germline ends. The CDR3 loop is CASSGGTVPTYEQYF. CDR3 in DNA: TGTGCCAGCAGCGGCGGGACAGTACCCACCTACGAGCAGTACTTC.

This clonotype came up many times. Sequence at one end of the junction differs from germline and may be a read error. In nucleotides, the CDR3 is TGTGCCAGCAGCCCAGGACAGGGCCACCCAGAGCGGTTCTTC. Translated: CASSPGQGHPERFF. V gene TRBV9 combines with J gene TRBJ2-1; TRBD1 agrees at 8 bases. CDR3 length equals 14 residues. CDR1 and CDR2 from the germline V gene are SGDLS and YYNGEE.

Many counts were recorded for this clonotype. This sequence joins TRBV9 and TRBJ2-1, with no clear D. Trimming cost V 4 bases and J 0 bases, with 11 bases left between them. This CDR3 has 15 residues. Germline V gene lookup returns CDR1 SGDLS and CDR2 YYNGEE. The CDR3 DNA follows: TGTGCCAGCAGCATCTCTGGTACCTCCTACAATGAGCAGTTCTTC. This sequence encodes CASSISGTSYNEQFF.

In its sample, this clonotype was seen many times. V and J are TRBV9 and TRBJ2-1, with 9 bases identical to TRBD2. Germline CDR1 and CDR2: SGDLS and YYNGEE. The ends lost 2 bases at V and 2 bases at J; junction bases unmatched: 5. The CDR3 runs 16 residues. The CDR3 here is CASSVSGLAAYNEQFF. The CDR3 nucleotides read TGTGCCAGCAGCGTGTCGGGACTAGCAGCCTACAATGAGCAGTTCTTC.

This clonotype was detected many times. This chain links TRBV9 with TRBJ2-1, with TRBD2 identical over 7 bases. Trimming at V came to 0 bases and at J to 8 bases, leaving 8 bases not matched to a gene. Germline-derived CDR1 and CDR2 are SGDLS and YYNGEE. The CDR3 consists of 15 residues. In DNA, the CDR3 is TGTGCCAGCAGCGTAGTCGGCGGGAGTTTAGATGAGCAGTTCTTC. Translating gives CASSVVGGSLDEQFF.

This clonotype is categorized as medium-sized (0.01 to 0.1%). The chain has TRBV9 and TRBJ2-7, with no clear D. CDR1 is SGDLS, CDR2 YYNGEE, per germline. The CDR3 is 13 residues long. The V end was cut by 2 bases, the J end by 0 bases, with 6 bases between. The CDR3 bases are TGTGCCAGCAGCGTTTACGACTCCTACGAGCAGTACTTC. The encoded protein is CASSVYDSYEQYF.

This clonotype occurred many times. This sequence joins TRBV9 and TRBJ2-1, with 12 bases that match TRBD2. The CDR3 totals 15 residues. V shed 3 bases and J 8 bases; nucleotides not matched to a gene: 6. In germline, CDR1 is SGDLS, CDR2 YYNGEE. The CDR3 here is CASSASSGRADEQFF. In nucleotides, the CDR3 is TGTGCCAGCAGCGCCTCTAGCGGGAGGGCCGATGAGCAGTTCTTC.

This clonotype ranks as medium-sized (0.01 to 0.1%). J is TRBJ2-7 and V is TRBV9, with D uncertain. The germline gives CDR1 SGDLS, CDR2 YYNGEE. Trimming shortened V by 4 bases and J by 4 bases, and 12 bases separated the two germline ends. The CDR3 runs to 13 residues. CDR3 in amino acids: CASSPSVMYEQYF. The DNA for the CDR3 is TGTGCCAGCAGCCCTTCCGTGATGTACGAGCAGTACTTC.

This clonotype was found many times. This chain joins TRBV9 and TRBJ2-1, with 7 bases identical to TRBD2. V gave up 4 bases and J gave up 2 bases; unmatched junction bases: 12. CDR3 length: 17 residues. CDR1 SGDLS and CDR2 YYNGEE come from the germline V gene. The CDR3 DNA follows: TGTGCCAGCAGCTTTACGGGAGGAGCTTGGACCTACAATGAGCAGTTCTTC. Translated: CASSFTGGAWTYNEQFF.

In this sample, this clonotype is medium-sized. The chain links TRBV9 to TRBJ2-7; 10 bases match TRBD2. Germline V gives CDR1 SGDLS, CDR2 YYNGEE. The CDR3 runs 16 residues. Trimming removed 0 bases from V and 0 bases from J; junction bases left unmatched: 3. DNA of the CDR3: TGTGCCAGCAGCGTAGAGCGGGAGGGGACCTCCTACGAGCAGTACTTC. It is translated as CASSVEREGTSYEQYF.

This clonotype was counted many times. This chain uses TRBV9 with TRBJ2-3; 11 bases are a match to TRBD2. Germline V gene data show CDR1 as SGDLS and CDR2 as YYNGEE. J was trimmed by 5 bases and V by 3 bases; bases with no gene match: 8. The CDR3 has 16 residues. This CDR3 reads CASSAFSGRAVDTQYF. The CDR3 DNA sequence: TGTGCCAGCAGCGCCTTTAGCGGGAGGGCCGTAGATACGCAGTATTTT.

There are many counts of this clonotype. The DNA for the CDR3 is TGTGCCAGCAGCCACGGAGGGGGGGATGAGCAGTTCTTC. Amino acids: CASSHGGGDEQFF. J is TRBJ2-1 and V is TRBV9, with TRBD2 as a possible D gene (7 bases). This CDR3 spans 13 amino acids. Trimming left V 4 bases short and J 8 bases short, with 13 bases between. From germline, CDR1 is SGDLS and CDR2 YYNGEE.

In its sample, this clonotype was seen many times. The J gene is TRBJ2-1, the V gene TRBV9; 11 bases are shared with TRBD2. Germline V CDR1 and CDR2: SGDLS, YYNGEE. Trimming cost V 1 base and J 9 bases; bases outside gene matches: 6. This CDR3 spans 15 amino acids. CDR3 sequence reads: CASSVYGTSGSEQFF. DNA of the CDR3: TGTGCCAGCAGCGTATATGGGACTAGCGGAAGTGAGCAGTTCTTC. The whole variable domain, filled in from reference TRBV9 and TRBJ2-1, reads DSGVTQTPKHLITATGQRVTLRCSPRSGDLSVYWYQQSLDQGLQFLIQYYNGEERAKGNILERFSAQQFPDLHSELNLSSLELGDSALYFCASSVYGTSGSEQFFGPGTRLTVL.

This clonotype came up many times. The rearrangement uses TRBV9 and TRBJ2-2; the D gene is possibly TRBD1 (5 bases). Deletions cut 0 bases from V and 5 bases from J, with 8 bases between. The CDR3 is 14 residues long. Germline CDR1 and CDR2: SGDLS and YYNGEE. CDR3 sequence reads: CASSVGQGTGELFF. The CDR3 bases are TGTGCCAGCAGCGTAGGGCAGGGAACCGGGGAGCTGTTTTTT.

This clonotype was picked up many times. The chain links TRBV9 to TRBJ2-5; 7 bases line up with TRBD2. The V segment lost 1 base and the J segment 4 bases; nucleotides outside the gene matches: 7. The CDR3 is 15 residues long. Germline-derived CDR1 and CDR2 are SGDLS and YYNGEE. The CDR3: CASSVLGLVGETQYF. The CDR3 DNA reads as TGTGCCAGCAGCGTACTAGGACTAGTGGGAGAGACCCAGTACTTC.

This clonotype was counted many times. The rearrangement uses TRBV9 and TRBJ2-5; a possible D gene is TRBD2 (5 bases). The V and J ends lost 0 bases and 3 bases respectively, with 15 bases between them. The CDR3 loop spans 16 amino acids. CDR1 and CDR2 from the germline V gene are SGDLS and YYNGEE. For the CDR3, the DNA is TGTGCCAGCAGCGTAGCTAGCAACCGCTTCGAAGAGACCCAGTACTTC. This codes for CASSVASNRFEETQYF.

This clonotype was picked up a small number of times. The genes are TRBV21-1 and TRBJ2-7; the DNA was not used to check the table's D call, TRBD1. TRBV21-1 is described as a pseudogene. This CDR3 region has 13 residues. CDR3 sequence: CASRGRVRDEQYF. Here the CDR3 DNA reads TGTGCCAGCAGAGGGCGGGTGCGTGACGAGCAGTACTTC.